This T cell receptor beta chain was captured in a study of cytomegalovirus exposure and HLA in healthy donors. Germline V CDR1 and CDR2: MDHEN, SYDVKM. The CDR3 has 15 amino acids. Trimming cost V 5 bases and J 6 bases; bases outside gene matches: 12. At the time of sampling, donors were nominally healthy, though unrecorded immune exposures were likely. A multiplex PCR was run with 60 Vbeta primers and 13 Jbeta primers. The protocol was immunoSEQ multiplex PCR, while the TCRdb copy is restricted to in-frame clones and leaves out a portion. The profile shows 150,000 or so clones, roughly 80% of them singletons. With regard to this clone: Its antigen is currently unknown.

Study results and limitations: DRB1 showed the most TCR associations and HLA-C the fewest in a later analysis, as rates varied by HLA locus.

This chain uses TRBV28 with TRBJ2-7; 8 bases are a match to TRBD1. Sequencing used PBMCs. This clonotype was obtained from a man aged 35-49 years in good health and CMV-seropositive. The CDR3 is CASSPSLRGLREQYF. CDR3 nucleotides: TGTGCCAGCAGTCCCTCCCTCAGGGGGCTTCGCGAGCAGTACTTC. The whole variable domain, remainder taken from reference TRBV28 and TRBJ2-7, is DVKVTQSSRYLVKRTGEKVFLECVQDMDHENMFWYRQDPGLGLRLIYFSYDVKMKEKGDIPEGYSVSREKKERFSLILESASTNQTSMYLCASSPSLRGLREQYFGPGTRLTVT.